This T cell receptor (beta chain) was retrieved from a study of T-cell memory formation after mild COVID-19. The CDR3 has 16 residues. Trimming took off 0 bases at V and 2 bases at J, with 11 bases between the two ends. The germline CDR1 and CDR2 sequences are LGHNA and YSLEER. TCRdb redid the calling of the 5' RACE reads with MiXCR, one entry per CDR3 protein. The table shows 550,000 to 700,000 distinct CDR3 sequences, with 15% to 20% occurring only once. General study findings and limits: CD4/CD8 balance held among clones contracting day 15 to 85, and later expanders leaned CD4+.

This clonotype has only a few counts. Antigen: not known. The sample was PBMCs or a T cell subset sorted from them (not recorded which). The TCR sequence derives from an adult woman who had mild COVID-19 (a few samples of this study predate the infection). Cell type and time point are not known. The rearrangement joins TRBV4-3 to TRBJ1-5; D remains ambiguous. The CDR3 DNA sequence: TGCGCCAGCAGCCAAGATACGGGTCGCGGCAATCAGCCCCAGCATTTT. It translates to CASSQDTGRGNQPQHF.